The clone carrying this TCR beta chain appeared many times. The sample originates from a study of tumor-infiltrating lymphocytes in primary liver carcinoma. Overall study context: Lesions, classed as T1-T3 N0M0, spanned about 4.2 to 11 cm across.

Using a constant-region primer together with ProtoScript II reverse transcriptase, TCR beta cDNA was made from around 0.55 ug of total RNA. Construction of TCR beta libraries relied on three successive nested multiplex PCR rounds employing slightly modified ARM-PCR. Investigators reported that the first two PCR rounds, at roughly 10 cycles each, used TRBV1-TRBV30 forward primers with a C-beta reverse primer. TCRdb processed the multiplex PCR reads anew with MiXCR; each CDR3 protein has one entry. The sample contains nearly 200,000 distinct CDR3 sequences, less than 70% of which appear only once. The CDR3 runs to 16 residues. Trimming took 3 bases from V and 3 from J; bases not matched to a gene: 7. Germline DNA was also extracted, while the blood RNA originated from unsorted whole blood.

The V gene is TRBV12-3 or TRBV12-4, the J gene TRBJ2-1; TRBD1 aligns across 8 bases. Sequencing input: peripheral blood. The receptor was derived from a woman aged 55-70 years with primary liver carcinoma and hepatitis B virus infection. DNA for the CDR3: TGTGCCAGCAGTTTTGCCAGGGGGCTATTCTACAATGAGCAGTTCTTC. Protein: CASSFARGLFYNEQFF.